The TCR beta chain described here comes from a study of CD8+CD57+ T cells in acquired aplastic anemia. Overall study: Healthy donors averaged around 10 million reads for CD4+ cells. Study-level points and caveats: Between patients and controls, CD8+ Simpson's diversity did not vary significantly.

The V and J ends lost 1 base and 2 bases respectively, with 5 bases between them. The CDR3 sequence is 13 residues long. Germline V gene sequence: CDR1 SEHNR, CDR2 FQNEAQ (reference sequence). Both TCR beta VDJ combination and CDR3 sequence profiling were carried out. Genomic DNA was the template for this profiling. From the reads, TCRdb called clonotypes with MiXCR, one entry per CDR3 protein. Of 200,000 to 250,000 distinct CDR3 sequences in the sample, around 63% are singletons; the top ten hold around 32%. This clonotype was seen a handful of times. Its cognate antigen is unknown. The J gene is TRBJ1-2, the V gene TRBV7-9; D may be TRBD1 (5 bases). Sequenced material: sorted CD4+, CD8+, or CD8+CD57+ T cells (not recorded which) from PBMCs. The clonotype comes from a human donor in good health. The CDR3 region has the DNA TGTGCCAGCAGCTTAGGGGGGAACTATGGCTACACCTTC. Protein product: CASSLGGNYGYTF. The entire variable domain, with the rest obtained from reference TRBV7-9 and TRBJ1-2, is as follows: DTGVSQNPRHKITKRGQNVTFRCDPISEHNRLYWYRQTLGQGPEFLTYFQNEAQLEKSRLLSDRFSAERPKGSFSTLEIQRTEQGDSAMYLCASSLGGNYGYTFGSGTRLTVV.